One and the same sample provided the 29 T cell receptor beta chains below, sequenced in a study of blood T cells in healthy people across ages (dated by TCRdb to about 2015). Libraries were built with 5' RACE. The reads were generated on an Illumina HiSeq 2500. A second PCR of roughly 7 to 12 cycles was run with a J-beta primer mix and a sample-barcoded 5' primer. TCRdb took the public reads, trimmed them with fastp at Q25, ran MiXCR for clone calling and kept in-frame beta chains. Entries that share a CDR3 protein sequence are merged under the most common genes and DNA. The sample table lists about 1.8 million distinct CDR3 sequences, roughly 52% of them with a count of one. The top ten hold less than 2.5% of the sample. The sequenced sample consisted of blood. These receptors originate from a woman aged 40 to 49 in good health.

The V call is TRBV6-6, the J call TRBJ1-2; 7 positions match TRBD1. This CDR3 is 13 amino acids long. V lost 8 bases, J lost 7 bases, and 10 bases stayed unmatched. Germline loops: CDR1 MNHNY, CDR2 SVGAGI (reference sequence). CDR3 protein: CASGRQGEVGYTF. The CDR3 region has the DNA TGTGCCAGCGGAAGACAGGGAGAGGTTGGCTACACCTTC.

This clonotype has only a few counts. J is TRBJ1-2 and V is TRBV7-2, with D uncertain. CDR1 and CDR2 from the germline V gene are SGHTA and FQGNSA. There are 16 residues in the CDR3. V was trimmed by 1 base and J by 3 bases, leaving 15 bases between them. In DNA, the CDR3 is TGTGCCAGCAGCTTAGTGGGTGGTAGGTGGGACTATGGCTACACCTTC. This codes for CASSLVGGRWDYGYTF.

This clonotype was seen only a few times. The chain combines TRBV6-6 with TRBJ2-5; D could derive from TRBD1 or TRBD2 (5 bases each). TRBJ2-7 explains the end of the DNA better; the J call may be wrong. CDR3 size: 14 residues. Germline CDR1 and CDR2: MNHNY and SVGAGI (reference sequence). This chain's CDR3 is CASIKGPDSYEQYF. CDR3 nucleotides: TGTGCCAGCATTAAGGGACCGGATTCCTACGAGCAGTACTTC.

V gene TRBV5-1 combines with J gene TRBJ1-6; D is ambiguous. The V gene's germline CDR1 is SGHRS and CDR2 YFSETQ. CDR3 length: 16 residues. V was trimmed by 4 bases and J by 7 bases, leaving 18 bases between them. CDR3 loop: CASSRLDSLGNSPLHF. As DNA, the CDR3 is TGCGCCAGCAGCCGCTTAGACTCTTTAGGGAATTCACCCCTCCACTTT.

This clonotype occurred a few times. This chain joins TRBV9 and TRBJ1-2; D not resolved. CDR3 size: 17 residues. Germline loops: CDR1 SGDLS, CDR2 YYNGEE. The V gene lost 1 base and the J gene lost 4 bases, with 20 bases spanning the gap. The CDR3: CASSVKTETPRFYGYTF. The DNA of the CDR3 is TGTGCCAGCAGCGTAAAGACGGAGACCCCACGATTCTATGGCTACACCTTC.

This clonotype was picked up a small number of times. The chain employs TRBV5-1 and TRBJ2-5, with 8 positions matching TRBD2. The J call may be in error: the DNA end matches TRBJ2-7 better. The CDR3 spans 15 residues. Germline lookup yields CDR1 SGHRS and CDR2 YFSETQ. CDR3 nucleotides: TGCGCCAGCAGCTTCACCGGGACTAGAGCCGACGAGCAGTACTTC. Translated, it gives CASSFTGTRADEQYF.

The chain recombines TRBV7-2 with TRBJ2-5; the D is unclear. Per germline, CDR1 SGHTA and CDR2 FQGNSA. The germline V and J ends were trimmed by 7 bases and 5 bases, with 14 bases remaining between them. The CDR3 spans 13 residues. The chain's CDR3 is CASTTNWWETQYF. The CDR3 nucleotides are TGTGCCAGCACCACCAATTGGTGGGAGACCCAGTACTTC.

The chain has TRBV5-6 and TRBJ2-5; D may correspond to TRBD1 or TRBD2 (6 bases each). CDR1 and CDR2 (germline): SGHDT, YYEEEE. V lost 8 bases and J lost 4, with 12 bases in between. CDR3 size: 12 residues. CDR3 region: CASRGAIETQYF. CDR3 in DNA: TGTGCCAGTAGGGGGGCCATAGAGACCCAGTACTTC.

This chain joins TRBV10-3 and TRBJ2-1; 15 positions match TRBD2. The CDR3 totals 19 residues. The V segment lost 0 bases and the J segment 6 bases; nucleotides outside the gene matches: 9. Germline-derived CDR1 and CDR2 are ENHRY and SYGVKD. CDR3 sequence (DNA): TGTGCCATCAGTGAGTCTTGGACTAGCGGGGGGGCAGTATTCAATGAGCAGTTCTTC. Protein sequence: CAISESWTSGGAVFNEQFF.

This rearrangement joins TRBV4-3 to TRBJ2-7; 10 bases are a match to TRBD1. The CDR3 runs to 14 residues. CDR1 LGHNA and CDR2 YSLEER come from the germline V gene. The J segment lost 7 bases and the V segment lost 6 bases, leaving 9 bases of the junction unmatched. CDR3 nucleotide sequence: TGCGCCAGCAGTATGGGACAGGGGCGCTGGGAGCAGTACTTC. Translating it yields CASSMGQGRWEQYF.

This clonotype was observed a handful of times. The CDR3 is CASSPTRPGSGEQFF. CDR3 sequence (DNA): TGTGCCAGCAGCCCCACCAGGCCGGGATCGGGAGAGCAGTTCTTC. The chain is built from TRBV11-2 and TRBJ2-1; maybe TRBD2 (5 bases). The length of the CDR3 is 15 residues. Trimming cost V 5 bases and J 10 bases, with 21 bases left between them. Germline lookup yields CDR1 SGHAT and CDR2 FQNNGV.

The chain joins TRBV2 to TRBJ2-3, with no clear D. CDR3 length: 13 amino acids. Germline CDR1 reads SNHLY; CDR2 reads FYNNEI. Trimming left V 7 bases short and J 2 bases short, with 10 bases between. The CDR3 loop reads CASNPGTTDTQYF. DNA of the CDR3: TGTGCCAGCAACCCCGGAACCACAGATACGCAGTATTTT.

V and J are TRBV11-2 and TRBJ1-2; 9 nucleotides match TRBD1. The V and J ends lost 5 bases and 4 bases, in that order; junction bases with no gene match: 5. Germline V gives CDR1 SGHAT, CDR2 FQNNGV. The CDR3 runs 14 residues. Written as DNA, the CDR3 is TGTGCCAGCAGCCGGGACAGGGTTCCCTATGGCTACACCTTC. Protein product: CASSRDRVPYGYTF.

This chain connects TRBV18 to TRBJ2-1; possibly TRBD2 for D (6 bases). The J call may not be correct, given that the DNA end is closer to TRBJ2-7. Germline values: CDR1 KGHSH, CDR2 LQKENI. The CDR3 contains 14 residues. CDR3 region: CASSPTGTGVEQYF. For the CDR3, the DNA is TGTGCCAGCTCACCCACCGGGACTGGGGTCGAGCAGTACTTC.

This clonotype was detected many times. V usage is TRBV29-1 and J usage is TRBJ2-1, with 9 positions matching TRBD2. CDR1 SQVTM and CDR2 ANQGSEA come from the germline V gene. V dropped 4 bases and J dropped 8; count of bases not matched to a gene: 6. This CDR3 region has 13 residues. The CDR3 nucleotides read TGCAGCGTTGTGCGGGAGGGTACGCATGAGCAGTTCTTC. It translates to CSVVREGTHEQFF.

CDR3 nucleotides: TGTGCCACCAGTGACAGACCCCCAGATACGCAGTATTTT. It encodes CATSDRPPDTQYF. The rearrangement uses TRBV24-1 and TRBJ2-3; D is undetermined. Germline CDR1 KGHDR, CDR2 SFDVKD. This CDR3 region has 13 residues. Between the trimmed V and J ends, which lost 4 bases and 4 bases, there was a span of 8 bases.

The chain recombines TRBV20-1 with TRBJ2-3, with 7 bases lining up with TRBD1. Per the germline V gene, CDR1 is DFQATT and CDR2 is SNEGSKA (reference sequence). The CDR3 is made up of 13 amino acids. With 6 bases clipped from V and 0 bases from J, the junction kept 3 bases outside the gene matches. The CDR3 sequence is CSALGQSTDTQYF. CDR3 coding DNA: TGCAGTGCCTTGGGACAGAGCACAGATACGCAGTATTTT.

The chain uses TRBV13 and TRBJ2-1, with TRBD2 matching over 9 bases. The CDR3 is made up of 15 amino acids. Germline lookup yields CDR1 PRHDT and CDR2 FYEKMQ (reference sequence). The trim removed 0 bases at V and 12 bases at J, leaving 9 bases unmatched. CDR3 in amino acids: CASSLGAGGPRRQFF. CDR3 bases: TGTGCCAGCAGCTTAGGCGCGGGGGGGCCCAGGAGGCAGTTCTTC.

The chain carries TRBV7-2 and TRBJ2-3; 14 positions match TRBD2. With 3 bases clipped from V and 1 base from J, the junction kept 9 bases outside the gene matches. Germline values: CDR1 SGHTA, CDR2 FQGNSA. The CDR3 spans 19 residues. CDR3 loop: CASSFKTSGGDGGTDTQYF. The CDR3 DNA sequence: TGTGCCAGCAGCTTTAAGACTAGCGGGGGGGACGGAGGCACAGATACGCAGTATTTT.

CDR3 loop: CSAATGGVNSPLHF. CDR3 nucleotides: TGCAGTGCGGCGACAGGGGGCGTTAATTCACCCCTCCACTTT. The chain couples TRBV20-1 to TRBJ1-6, with 10 positions matching TRBD1. Germline values: CDR1 DFQATT, CDR2 SNEGSKA (reference sequence). This CDR3 is 14 amino acids long. After removal of 6 bases from V and 6 bases from J, the junction contained 5 bases not matched to a gene.

This clonotype was seen only once. V is TRBV6-2 or TRBV6-3 and J is TRBJ1-5, with D possibly being TRBD1 (6 bases). Germline V gives CDR1 MNHEY, CDR2 SVGEGT. V was clipped by 6 bases and J by 5 bases, with 11 bases between them. The CDR3 length is 13 residues. The CDR3 here is CASSSRGYQPQHF. As DNA, the CDR3 is TGTGCCAGCAGCTCCAGGGGTTATCAGCCCCAGCATTTT.

This clonotype was observed once. J is TRBJ1-2 and V is TRBV6-5; D is unclear. V lost 2 bases, J lost 6 bases, and 10 bases lay in between. From germline, CDR1 is MNHEY and CDR2 SVGAGI. The CDR3 runs 13 residues. The DNA of the CDR3 is TGTGCCAGCAGTTACAGCGTCGGGGATGGCTACACCTTC. It encodes CASSYSVGDGYTF.

The J gene is TRBJ1-4, the V gene TRBV6-6; D not certain. V lost 6 bases to trimming and J lost 2 bases, with 7 bases between them. Germline assignment: CDR1 MNHNY and CDR2 SVGAGI (reference sequence). The CDR3 contains 13 residues. The DNA of the CDR3 is TGTGCCAGCAGCGCGCTGACTAATGAAAAACTGTTTTTT. As protein: CASSALTNEKLFF.

This rearrangement joins TRBV4-1 to TRBJ2-3, with 10 bases matching TRBD2. Germline lookup yields CDR1 MGHRA and CDR2 YSYEKL. Trimming took 3 bases from V and 6 from J; bases not matched to a gene: 3. The CDR3 covers 14 residues. CDR3 in DNA: TGCGCCAGCAGCCACCTAGCGGGGGAGGATACGCAGTATTTT. Its protein is CASSHLAGEDTQYF.

V is TRBV7-9 and J is TRBJ2-7; 10 bases line up with TRBD1. Germline-derived CDR1 and CDR2 are SEHNR and FQNEAQ (reference sequence). The CDR3 spans 17 residues. Unmatched junction bases numbered 9, after V lost 4 bases and J lost 0 bases. The CDR3: CASSYGQGDWSSYEQYF. The CDR3 DNA reads TGTGCCAGCAGCTACGGACAGGGGGATTGGAGCTCCTACGAGCAGTACTTC.

The chain has TRBV27 and TRBJ2-5; tentative D call: TRBD1 (5 bases). The CDR3 extends over 13 amino acids. In germline, CDR1 is MNHEY, CDR2 SMNVEV (reference sequence). The V end lost 5 bases, the J end lost 11 bases, and 18 bases lay between the germline ends. The DNA of the CDR3 is TGTGCCAGCAGTGGTAGCAGGGAAGGAAAGCAGTACTTC. Protein product: CASSGSREGKQYF.

J is TRBJ1-2 and V is TRBV27; possibly TRBD1 for D (6 bases). The V end lost 8 bases, the J end lost 3 bases, and 13 bases lay between the germline ends. Germline CDR1 and CDR2: MNHEY and SMNVEV (reference sequence). CDR3 length equals 13 residues. The CDR3 nucleotides read TGTGCCAGCGGCGAGACAGGCTACTATGGCTACACCTTC. It yields the protein CASGETGYYGYTF.

V gene TRBV6-2 or TRBV6-3 combines with J gene TRBJ2-1; 13 bases are shared with TRBD2. Germline trimming cut 5 bases from V and 1 base from J; bases unmatched to any gene: 8. Germline V gives CDR1 MNHEY, CDR2 SVGEGT. The CDR3 is 18 residues long. Here the CDR3 reads CASSDPTSGGASYNEQFF. The CDR3 DNA reads TGTGCCAGCAGTGACCCTACTAGCGGGGGGGCTTCCTACAATGAGCAGTTCTTC.

This clonotype was recorded a few times. V gene TRBV20-1 combines with J gene TRBJ2-1, with 10 bases aligning to TRBD2. CDR1 and CDR2 (germline): DFQATT, SNEGSKA (reference sequence). The CDR3 runs to 15 residues. V lost 5 bases, J lost 10 bases, and 14 bases stayed unmatched. The CDR3 here is CSAPLVASGGGEQFF. CDR3 bases: TGCAGTGCTCCTCTGGTGGCTAGCGGGGGCGGAGAGCAGTTCTTC.